Each of the 13 T cell receptor beta chains below was sequenced from the same sample in a study of OX40 agonist ivuxolimab in advanced cancers. Profiled with immunoSEQ multiplex PCR; TCRdb holds only in-frame clones, not every one. The sample contains approximately 73,000 clones, roughly 87% of which appear only once. Specimen: CD4+ or CD8+ T cells sorted from blood, collected in a trial of the OX40 agonist ivuxolimab. These receptors came from an adult with an advanced solid tumor such as melanoma, head and neck, liver or kidney cancer.

V usage is TRBV9 and J usage is TRBJ1-4; D is unclear. The length of the CDR3 is 15 residues. CDR1 and CDR2 from the germline V gene are SGDLS and YYNGEE. V was pared by 0 bases and J by 0 bases, with 6 bases between. The DNA for the CDR3 is TGTGCCAGCAGCGTAGCTACGGCAACTAATGAAAAACTGTTTTTT. Encoded protein: CASSVATATNEKLFF.

The chain combines TRBV15 with TRBJ1-4; D unclear. CDR1 LNHNV and CDR2 YYDKDF come from the germline V gene (reference sequence). CDR3 length: 13 amino acids. Deletions cut 1 base from V and 3 bases from J, with 3 bases between. CDR3 nucleotides: TGTGCCACCAGCAGAGTTCCTAATGAAAAACTGTTTTTT. Translation: CATSRVPNEKLFF.

This rearrangement joins TRBV19 to TRBJ1-2; D unresolved. The germline V gene has CDR1 LNHDA and CDR2 SQIVND (reference sequence). The germline V and J ends were trimmed by 4 bases and 3 bases, with 9 bases remaining between them. The CDR3 loop spans 13 amino acids. The CDR3 sequence: CASSRVSYYGYTF. The CDR3 nucleotides are TGTGCCAGTAGTAGGGTTTCTTACTATGGCTACACCTTC.

Comments on this clone: An end of the junction does not agree with germline; a read error may underlie this. The CDR3 nucleotides read TGTGCTAGCAGCGGGCGGAGTGGTATACAAGAGACCCAGTACTTC. It yields the protein CASSGRSGIQETQYF. J is TRBJ2-5 and V is TRBV7-7, with D possibly TRBD2 on 6 matching bases. This CDR3 is 15 amino acids long. Germline V gives CDR1 SSHAT, CDR2 FNYEAQ (reference sequence).

This clone has just a few counts. CDR3: CASMRALLSGANVLTF. CDR3 DNA sequence: TGTGCCAGCATGAGGGCGCTGCTCTCTGGGGCCAACGTCCTGACTTTC. V and J are TRBV2 and TRBJ2-6, with D perhaps matching TRBD2 (5 bases). Germline CDR1 is SNHLY and CDR2 is FYNNEI. This CDR3 contains 16 residues. Trimming shortened V by 7 bases and J by 0 bases, and 13 bases separated the two germline ends.

This sequence joins TRBV2 and TRBJ1-4; possibly TRBD1 for D (5 bases). This CDR3 has 14 residues. With 4 bases removed from V and 8 bases from J, the gap between germline ends came to 14 bases. Germline loops: CDR1 SNHLY, CDR2 FYNNEI. The CDR3 sequence is CASSGGRAGEKLFF. DNA of the CDR3: TGTGCCAGCAGTGGGGGGAGGGCCGGAGAAAAACTGTTTTTT.

DNA for the CDR3: TGCAGCGTAGTCACTAGCGTAGATACGCAGTATTTT. Protein: CSVVTSVDTQYF. The chain links TRBV29-1 to TRBJ2-3, with 7 positions matching TRBD2. Germline V gives CDR1 SQVTM, CDR2 ANQGSEA. V lost 6 bases and J lost 5; bases outside the gene matches: 5. CDR3 length: 12 residues.

The chain employs TRBV7-3 and TRBJ1-1; D possibly corresponds to TRBD1 (5 bases). Germline V gives CDR1 SGHTA, CDR2 FQGTGA. The V end was cut by 1 base, the J end by 6 bases, with 12 bases between. The CDR3 consists of 14 residues. This chain's CDR3 is CASSLIGRAAEAFF. DNA for the CDR3: TGTGCCAGCAGCTTAATTGGCAGGGCGGCTGAAGCTTTCTTT.

CDR3 sequence reads: CASSIGRVSTEAFF. In DNA, the CDR3 is TGTGCCAGTAGTATAGGCCGGGTGTCCACTGAAGCTTTCTTT. The chain carries TRBV19 and TRBJ1-1; D remains unclear. The CDR3 is made up of 14 amino acids. Germline loops: CDR1 LNHDA, CDR2 SQIVND (reference sequence). Trimming removed 1 base at V and 4 bases at J, with 10 bases between. Looking up the rest from reference TRBV19 and TRBJ1-1 gives the full variable domain: DGGITQSPKYLFRKEGQNVTLSCEQNLNHDAMYWYRQDPGQGLRLIYYSQIVNDFQKGDIAEGYSVSREKKESFPLTVTSAQKNPTAFYLCASSIGRVSTEAFFGQGTRLTVV.

The J gene is TRBJ2-3, the V gene TRBV19; D ambiguous. The ends were cut back, 7 bases at V and 4 bases at J, with 15 bases in the middle. The CDR3 spans 14 residues. From germline, CDR1 is LNHDA and CDR2 SQIVND (reference sequence). The CDR3: CASTENPRADTQYF. The CDR3 bases are TGTGCCAGTACCGAAAATCCTAGGGCAGATACGCAGTATTTT. Full variable domain (rest looked up from reference TRBV19 and TRBJ2-3): DGGITQSPKYLFRKEGQNVTLSCEQNLNHDAMYWYRQDPGQGLRLIYYSQIVNDFQKGDIAEGYSVSREKKESFPLTVTSAQKNPTAFYLCASTENPRADTQYFGPGTRLTVL.

The J gene is TRBJ2-4, the V gene TRBV5-6, with D perhaps TRBD1 (5 bases). The length of the CDR3 is 13 residues. Trimming cost V 0 bases and J 11 bases, with 12 bases left between them. Germline V gives CDR1 SGHDT, CDR2 YYEEEE. The CDR3 DNA follows: TGTGCCAGCAGCTTGGACGGCAGGGCTTTTCAGTACTTC. This sequence encodes CASSLDGRAFQYF.

J is TRBJ2-1 and V is TRBV11-2; tentatively, D is TRBD2 (6 bases). Trimming removed 5 bases from V and 3 bases from J, with 14 bases in between. This CDR3 spans 15 amino acids. The germline V gene encodes CDR1 SGHAT and CDR2 FQNNGV. As DNA, the CDR3 is TGTGCCAGCAGCCCCCATATGGGACTCTACAATGAGCAGTTCTTC. This codes for CASSPHMGLYNEQFF.

V usage is TRBV27 and J usage is TRBJ2-5; 7 bases line up with TRBD1. CDR3 size: 13 residues. The trim removed 6 bases at V and 2 bases at J, leaving 3 bases unmatched. Germline V gives CDR1 MNHEY, CDR2 SMNVEV (reference sequence). CDR3: CASRPGQQETQYF. The CDR3 DNA sequence: TGTGCCAGCAGACCGGGACAGCAAGAGACCCAGTACTTC.